This T cell receptor (beta chain) was retrieved from a study of cytomegalovirus exposure and HLA in healthy donors. Study-wide results and limits: CMV serostatus stood as the only immune exposure information on hand.

From germline, CDR1 is SGHDN and CDR2 FVKESK. V was clipped by 5 bases and J by 4 bases, with 11 bases between them. This CDR3 contains 13 residues. A word on this clone: Its antigen is not known.

The PCR used 60 Vbeta and 13 Jbeta primers. Method: immunoSEQ multiplex PCR; TCRdb's copy keeps in-frame clones and lacks some. The repertoire holds 150,000 or so clones, with approximately 78% as singletons. J is TRBJ1-1 and V is TRBV14, with a tentative D call TRBD1 (6 bases). This clonotype was sampled from a young woman in good health and CMV-seronegative. The material sequenced was PBMCs. The CDR3 here is CASSLTGVTEAFF. The CDR3 region has the DNA TGTGCCAGCAGCTTGACAGGCGTCACTGAAGCTTTCTTT. The entire variable domain, with the rest obtained from reference TRBV14 and TRBJ1-1, is as follows: EAGVTQFPSHSVIEKGQTVTLRCDPISGHDNLYWYRRVMGKEIKFLLHFVKESKQDESGMPNNRFLAERTGGTYSTLKVQPAELEDSGVYFCASSLTGVTEAFFGQGTRLTVV.